These T cell receptor beta chains were read from a single sample in a study of blood T cells in healthy people across ages. MiXCR was run by TCRdb on the 5' RACE reads, yielding one entry per CDR3 protein. This sample has 1.6 million or so distinct CDR3 sequences; 34% occur once, and the top ten carry over 9%. The sequencing sample was made of blood. The receptors here all came from a woman aged 30 to 39 in good health. The CDR3 runs from the conserved cysteine through the conserved F or W. A D gene is named only where the DNA matches it firmly. Rows may omit the clone size; those that give it use once, few, many or a size class.

>TRBV2|NA|NA|TRBJ2-1|10
TGTGCCAGCAGCGGGGGATGGCAGTTCTTC
CASSGGWQFF
>TRBV5-5|TRBD2|many|TRBJ2-5|15
TGTGCCAGCAGCACCTCTAGCGGGGGACAAGAGACCCAGTACTTC
CASSTSSGGQETQYF
>TRBV6-2/TRBV6-3|NA|NA|TRBJ1-4|16
TGCGCCAGCACCGCAGGGAGGTGTCCAACTAATGAAAAACTGTTTTTT
CASTAGRCPTNEKLFF
>TRBV6-2/TRBV6-3|NA|NA|TRBJ2-1|15
TGTGCCAGCAGCTCCTTAGCGGTAGGGGCAGGTGAGCAGTTCTTC
CASSSLAVGAGEQFF
>TRBV5-1|TRBD1|NA|TRBJ1-4|16
TGCGCCAGCAACTGGACGCCGGGACAGGGGGGACGAAAACTGTTTTTT
CASNWTPGQGGRKLFF
>TRBV15|NA|NA|TRBJ2-5|15
TGTACCACCAGCAGAGATCGAGTTAGCAGGGAGACCCAGTACTTC
CTTSRDRVSRETQYF
>TRBV30|NA|few|TRBJ1-6|12
TGTGCCTGGAGTGTAGGATATTCACCCCTCCACTTT
CAWSVGYSPLHF
>TRBV28|NA|NA|TRBJ1-5|12
TGTGCCAGCCGCGTGCAAGGGGGTTCCCAGCATTTT
CASRVQGGSQHF
>TRBV27|NA|NA|TRBJ2-1|14
TGTGCCAGCACCTGGGGAGGGGGCGCGAATTCGCAGTTCTTC
CASTWGGGANSQFF
>TRBV12-3/TRBV12-4|NA|NA|TRBJ2-7|13
TGTGCCAGCAGTCCCCCCTCGGGTGGGGAGCAGTACTTC
CASSPPSGGEQYF
>TRBV29-1|TRBD2|NA|TRBJ2-7|14
TGCAGCGCAAGTCCGGGACTAGCCTCGGAGATCCAGTACTTC
CSASPGLASEIQYF
>TRBV20-1|TRBD2|few|TRBJ2-1|14
TGCAGTGCAGAGATAGCGGGGGGACCCAATGAGCAGTTCTTC
CSAEIAGGPNEQFF
>TRBV20-1|NA|NA|TRBJ2-7|15
TGCAGTGCTAGAGGAGGGGGGGGAACCTCCTACGAGCAGTACTTC
CSARGGGGTSYEQYF
>TRBV6-2/TRBV6-3|NA|NA|TRBJ1-1|15
TGTGCCAGCAGTTGGGCCAGCCTCATGAACGCTGAAGCTTTCTTT
CASSWASLMNAEAFF
>TRBV20-1|NA|NA|TRBJ2-7|11
TGCAGTGCTAGCTTCTCCTTCGAGCAGTACTTC
CSASFSFEQYF
>TRBV9|NA|NA|TRBJ1-2|14
TGTGCCAGCTACGGGGGGTCCTCTCCCTATGGCTACACCTTC
CASYGGSSPYGYTF
>TRBV2|NA|few|TRBJ1-4|12
TGTGCTAGCAGTGATAGGGTTGAAAAACTGTTTTTT
CASSDRVEKLFF
>TRBV5-5|TRBD1|NA|TRBJ2-1|16
TGTGCCAGCAGCTTGGGGGACAGGTTCTTTCAAGAGACCCAGTTCTTC
CASSLGDRFFQETQFF
>TRBV13|TRBD1|NA|TRBJ2-1|13
TGTGCCAGCAGCTACAGGGGATTAAGTGAGCAGTTCTTC
CASSYRGLSEQFF
>TRBV7-2|TRBD2|NA|TRBJ2-5|17
TGTGCCAGCAGCCGCGGGACTAGCGGGACCCATAAAGAGACCCAGTACTTC
CASSRGTSGTHKETQYF
>TRBV5-1|NA|NA|TRBJ1-2|14
TGCGCCAGCAGCCCCGGCGGCAGGGAGGGTGGCTACACCTTC
CASSPGGREGGYTF
>TRBV27|NA|few|TRBJ2-1|14
TGTGCCAGCAGTTTTGGCGGGCCCAAGGCTGAGCAGTTCTTC
CASSFGGPKAEQFF
>TRBV5-6|NA|few|TRBJ2-1|16
TGTGCCAGCAGCCTGGAGGGGGTTGCTGGGTACAATGAGCAGTTCTTC
CASSLEGVAGYNEQFF
>TRBV20-1|TRBD1|NA|TRBJ1-5|15
TGCAGTGCTAGAGAACTGGAACAGGGGACTCAGCCCCAGCATTTT
CSARELEQGTQPQHF
>TRBV9|NA|NA|TRBJ1-5|14
TGTGCCAGAAGGACAGAGTTACGCAATCAGCCCCAGCATTTT
CARRTELRNQPQHF
>TRBV4-2|NA|few|TRBJ2-7|17
TGTGCCAGCAGCCCCGCCTTGGGCGGACGTTCGGGGTACGAGCAGTACTTC
CASSPALGGRSGYEQYF
>TRBV5-1|TRBD1|NA|TRBJ2-5|15
TGCGCCAGCAGCTGGGCCGGGACAGGGATGGGGACCCAGTACTTC
CASSWAGTGMGTQYF
>TRBV10-1|NA|NA|TRBJ1-4|14
TGCGCCAGCAGTGCCGGGGAGACGAGGGAAAAACTGTTTTTT
CASSAGETREKLFF
>TRBV5-4|TRBD2|NA|TRBJ2-7|15
TGTGCCAGCAGCGCGGGACTAGCGGGTGGCTACGAGCAGTACTTC
CASSAGLAGGYEQYF
>TRBV20-1|TRBD1|NA|TRBJ2-5|14
TGCAGTGCACCCAGGGACAGGGCGAGGGAGACCCAGTACTTC
CSAPRDRARETQYF
>TRBV4-1|NA|NA|TRBJ2-5|14
TGCGCCAGTAGCCAAGATGGATACGGTAACGGGCAGTACTTC
CASSQDGYGNGQYF
>TRBV2|TRBD1|NA|TRBJ2-7|13
TGTGCCTCGTTTGAGACAGGGGGCTACGAGCAGTACTTC
CASFETGGYEQYF
>TRBV6-5|NA|NA|TRBJ2-5|13
TGTGCCAGCAGTGAACCAAGCCAAGAGACCCAGTACTTC
CASSEPSQETQYF
>TRBV10-3|NA|few|TRBJ2-7|12
TGTGCCACCGGAGGAAACCTCTACGAGCAGTACTTC
CATGGNLYEQYF
>TRBV5-1|NA|NA|TRBJ2-3|16
TGCGCCAGCAGCTTAAACAGTGGGGCCCCGTGGGATACGCAGTATTTT
CASSLNSGAPWDTQYF